One and the same sample provided the 26 T cell receptor beta chains below, sequenced in a study of blood T cell repertoires in COVID-19 (dated by TCRdb to 2018 to 2020). Library method: the immunoSEQ multiplex PCR assay. TCRdb retrieved this table from immuneACCESS and kept in-frame rearrangements only. Not all clones are present; in checked studies, unresolved V genes account for under half, and no reason is known for the remainder. This sample gives some 88,000 clones in total; 85% of them show up just once. The ten largest make up more than 3% of the sample. Specimen: peripheral blood. The receptor source for this set is a man aged 60-69 years with acute or convalescent COVID-19.

This chain uses TRBV29-1 with TRBJ1-2; D perhaps matches TRBD1 (6 bases). The germline V and J ends were trimmed by 4 bases and 4 bases, with 13 bases remaining between them. CDR1 is SQVTM, CDR2 ANQGSEA, per germline. The CDR3 has 13 residues. CDR3 sequence: CSVVSGTFYGYTF. The CDR3 DNA is TGCAGCGTTGTCTCCGGGACATTCTATGGCTACACCTTC.

V and J are TRBV30 and TRBJ2-1; 8 nucleotides align to TRBD1. CDR3 length equals 14 residues. J lost 6 bases, V lost 8 bases, and 12 bases had no gene match. Germline CDR1 GTSNPN, CDR2 SVGIG (reference sequence). The CDR3 DNA sequence: TGTGCCCGAGGGGCGCAGGGGGCTCTCAATGAGCAGTTCTTC. It codes for CARGAQGALNEQFF.

V is TRBV19 and J is TRBJ2-5, with D possibly matching TRBD1 (6 bases). In germline, CDR1 is LNHDA, CDR2 SQIVND (reference sequence). The CDR3 runs to 15 residues. Trimming removed 6 bases at V and 4 bases at J, with 18 bases between. CDR3 in DNA: TGTGCCAGTAGCGGAGTACAGGGAAGGGGAGAGACCCAGTACTTC. It translates to CASSGVQGRGETQYF.

This CDR3 is CAWSVERGVTDTQYF. The DNA for the CDR3 is TGTGCCTGGAGTGTAGAGCGGGGGGTCACAGATACGCAGTATTTT. The rearrangement uses TRBV30 and TRBJ2-3; 9 bases are shared with TRBD2. This CDR3 contains 15 residues. CDR1 is GTSNPN, CDR2 SVGIG, per germline (reference sequence). Trimming removed 0 bases from V and 2 bases from J; junction bases left unmatched: 3.

The chain couples TRBV5-1 to TRBJ2-3; 8 positions match TRBD1. Germline V lookup: CDR1 SGHRS, CDR2 YFSETQ. V lost 4 bases to trimming and J lost 5 bases; unmatched junction nucleotides: 12. The CDR3 is 16 amino acids. The CDR3 DNA follows: TGCGCCAGCAGCGGGGCCGACAGGGGAATTTTAGATACGCAGTATTTT. This encodes CASSGADRGILDTQYF.

The CDR3 loop is CASVPPDRLRGYTF. The CDR3 DNA is TGTGCCAGCGTCCCCCCGGACAGGTTGAGGGGCTACACCTTC. The chain links TRBV7-2 to TRBJ1-2, with 7 bases identical to TRBD1. The CDR3 has 14 amino acids. V dropped 8 bases and J dropped 8; count of bases not matched to a gene: 14. The germline V gene encodes CDR1 SGHTA and CDR2 FQGNSA.

This chain links TRBV11-3 with TRBJ2-3; D is perhaps TRBD2 (6 bases). Germline CDR1 and CDR2: SGHNT and YENEEA. V lost 1 base and J lost 3, with 11 bases in between. The CDR3 loop spans 15 amino acids. CDR3 region: CASSLGLGTTDTQYF. For the CDR3, the DNA is TGTGCCAGCAGCTTAGGACTAGGAACGACAGATACGCAGTATTTT. Together with reference TRBV11-3 and TRBJ2-3, the CDR3 gives the full variable domain: EAGVVQSPRYKIIEKKQPVAFWCNPISGHNTLYWYLQNLGQGPELLIRYENEEAVDDSQLPKDRFSAERLKGVDSTLKIQPAELGDSAVYLCASSLGLGTTDTQYFGPGTRLTVL.

This clone was seen a single time. The gene calls are TRBV19 and TRBJ2-7, with a possible D match to TRBD2 (6 bases). The CDR3 runs 12 residues. Trimming cost V 5 bases and J 7 bases, with 12 bases left between them. Germline-derived CDR1 and CDR2 are LNHDA and SQIVND (reference sequence). The DNA for the CDR3 is TGTGCCAGTAGTCTCGGGGGTCGGGAGCAGTACTTC. It encodes CASSLGGREQYF.

V and J are TRBV5-1 and TRBJ2-3; D ambiguous. Germline CDR1 is SGHRS and CDR2 is YFSETQ. The V end was cut by 0 bases, the J end by 2 bases, with 13 bases between. The CDR3 totals 16 residues. The CDR3 region has the DNA TGCGCCAGCAGCTTGGGCGAATACGGTGACACAGATACGCAGTATTTT. It is translated as CASSLGEYGDTDTQYF.

The rearrangement links TRBV3-1 (or the pseudogene TRBV3-2) to TRBJ2-2; 11 bases agree with TRBD2. CDR3 size: 17 residues. Germline CDR1 LGHDT, CDR2 YNNKEL (reference sequence). V trimming: 3 bases; J trimming: 3 bases; junction bases outside the gene matches: 6. CDR3 sequence (DNA): TGTGCCAGCAGCCACCTACTAGCGGGGGCACACACCGGGGAGCTGTTTTTT. This codes for CASSHLLAGAHTGELFF.

This chain joins TRBV19 and TRBJ2-7, with 10 bases aligning to TRBD1. This CDR3 contains 14 residues. Germline CDR1 is LNHDA and CDR2 is SQIVND (reference sequence). Trimming took 4 bases from V and 3 from J; bases not matched to a gene: 3. The CDR3 spells CASSRTGGLYEQYF. The CDR3 DNA sequence: TGTGCCAGTAGTAGGACAGGGGGGCTCTACGAGCAGTACTTC.

The rearrangement joins TRBV5-1 to TRBJ2-2; TRBD1 matches 9 bases. The CDR3 extends over 14 amino acids. Germline V gene sequence: CDR1 SGHRS, CDR2 YFSETQ. The V segment lost 5 bases and the J segment 5 bases; nucleotides outside the gene matches: 4. CDR3 DNA sequence: TGCGCCAGCAGTTGGACAGGGGAAACCGGGGAGCTGTTTTTT. Its translation is CASSWTGETGELFF.

The V and J genes are TRBV6-2 or TRBV6-3 and TRBJ2-5; possible D gene TRBD1, 6 bases. Trimming pared 5 bases from V and 2 bases from J, leaving 12 bases between. This CDR3 comprises 14 residues. Germline V gives CDR1 MNHEY, CDR2 SVGEGT. The CDR3 spells CASSTGQKQETQYF. The CDR3 DNA reads as TGTGCCAGCAGTACTGGACAGAAGCAAGAGACCCAGTACTTC.

This chain uses TRBV9 with TRBJ2-7; the D gene is possibly TRBD1 (6 bases). This CDR3 is built from 15 residues. V lost 4 bases to trimming and J lost 2 bases, with 16 bases between them. Germline CDR1 is SGDLS and CDR2 is YYNGEE. CDR3 region: CASSPYSGQAYEQYF. DNA for the CDR3: TGTGCCAGCAGCCCTTACTCGGGACAAGCCTACGAGCAGTACTTC.

The CDR3 nucleotides read TGTGCCAGCAGCCCCAAGCCGAACACTGAAGCTTTCTTT. It translates to CASSPKPNTEAFF. The V gene is TRBV9, the J gene TRBJ1-1; no firm D call. This CDR3 spans 13 amino acids. V gave up 4 bases and J gave up 1 base, with 8 bases separating them. The germline V gene encodes CDR1 SGDLS and CDR2 YYNGEE.

Points on this clone: The same CDR3 is also encoded by other DNA sequences in this sample. The chain links TRBV19 to TRBJ1-2, with D possibly being TRBD1 (5 bases). The CDR3 length is 13 residues. V was clipped by 5 bases and J by 2 bases, with 9 bases between them. Germline V gene sequence: CDR1 LNHDA, CDR2 SQIVND (reference sequence). The CDR3 DNA reads TGTGCCAGTAGTCCCCAGGGAAACTATGGCTACACCTTC. Translated: CASSPQGNYGYTF.

V and J are TRBV24-1 and TRBJ2-1, with D maybe TRBD2 (6 bases). From germline, CDR1 is KGHDR and CDR2 SFDVKD. V was clipped by 6 bases and J by 11 bases, with 16 bases between them. The CDR3 is 13 amino acids. The CDR3 protein is CATSLSGGYKQFF. CDR3 sequence (DNA): TGTGCCACCAGTCTGTCTGGGGGGTACAAGCAGTTCTTC.

The chain has TRBV2 and TRBJ1-3; a weak D match, TRBD1 (6 bases). Trimming took 7 bases from V and 5 from J, leaving 9 bases between them. The length of the CDR3 is 12 residues. The germline gives CDR1 SNHLY, CDR2 FYNNEI. CDR3 residues: CASMQGRNTIYF. The CDR3 DNA follows: TGTGCCAGCATGCAGGGGAGAAACACCATATATTTT.

The DNA of the CDR3 is TGTGCCAGTAGTCTCGCGGTGAACACTGAAGCTTTCTTT. As protein: CASSLAVNTEAFF. The chain links TRBV19 to TRBJ1-1; D is unclear. The length of the CDR3 is 13 residues. Trimming took off 5 bases at V and 0 bases at J, with 7 bases between the two ends. The germline gives CDR1 LNHDA, CDR2 SQIVND (reference sequence).

DNA of the CDR3: TGTGCCAGCAGCTTATTTGGGGACATGAACACTGAAGCTTTCTTT. It translates to CASSLFGDMNTEAFF. This rearrangement joins TRBV7-8 to TRBJ1-1, with a tentative D call TRBD1 (6 bases). The germline V gene has CDR1 SGHVS and CDR2 FQNEAQ. The CDR3 sequence is 15 residues long. V dropped 2 bases and J dropped 0 bases, with 10 bases sitting between them.

V is TRBV9 and J is TRBJ1-4, with TRBD1 as a possible D gene (6 bases). The CDR3 loop spans 15 amino acids. V gave up 0 bases and J gave up 8 bases, with 14 bases separating them. From germline, CDR1 is SGDLS and CDR2 YYNGEE. The CDR3 region has the DNA TGTGCCAGCAGCGTAGAGGGAACCCAGGGGGAAAAACTGTTTTTT. Translation gives CASSVEGTQGEKLFF.

The chain carries TRBV19 and TRBJ2-1; TRBD1 agrees at 10 bases. V was pared by 5 bases and J by 6 bases, with 7 bases of the junction left unmatched. Germline values: CDR1 LNHDA, CDR2 SQIVND (reference sequence). The CDR3 loop spans 15 amino acids. CDR3 DNA: TGTGCCAGTAGTGCCGACAGGGGGCCTGGCAATGAGCAGTTCTTC. Protein product: CASSADRGPGNEQFF.

The CDR3 nucleotides read TGTGCCAGCACCCACCAACAGGGGGACGAGCAGTACTTC. As protein: CASTHQQGDEQYF. This chain connects TRBV6-6 to TRBJ2-7, with 8 bases aligning to TRBD1. The CDR3 extends over 13 amino acids. Germline lookup yields CDR1 MNHNY and CDR2 SVGAGI (reference sequence). Trimming cost V 7 bases and J 5 bases; bases outside gene matches: 7.

J is TRBJ1-5 and V is TRBV30; no clear D gene. V lost 2 bases to trimming and J lost 0 bases, with 8 bases between them. Germline V gene lookup returns CDR1 GTSNPN and CDR2 SVGIG (reference sequence). The CDR3 is 14 amino acids. Written as DNA, the CDR3 is TGTGCCTGGAGTCCCCCCAATAGCAATCAGCCCCAGCATTTT. Its translation is CAWSPPNSNQPQHF.

The chain combines TRBV5-1 with TRBJ2-3; D gene unclear. This CDR3 is 16 amino acids long. The germline gives CDR1 SGHRS, CDR2 YFSETQ. Trimming removed 0 bases at V and 7 bases at J, with 18 bases between. CDR3 sequence reads: CASSLVQVEMLHTQYF. CDR3 coding DNA: TGCGCCAGCAGCTTGGTCCAAGTTGAGATGTTACATACGCAGTATTTT.

The gene calls are TRBV5-4 and TRBJ2-3; D possibly corresponds to TRBD2 (6 bases). The CDR3 spans 16 residues. Germline values: CDR1 SGHNT, CDR2 YYREEE (reference sequence). Trimming removed 0 bases from V and 4 bases from J, with 15 bases in between. The CDR3 DNA sequence: TGTGCCAGCAGCTTGGTCGGGGGTTTACGCTCAGATACGCAGTATTTT. This translates into CASSLVGGLRSDTQYF.